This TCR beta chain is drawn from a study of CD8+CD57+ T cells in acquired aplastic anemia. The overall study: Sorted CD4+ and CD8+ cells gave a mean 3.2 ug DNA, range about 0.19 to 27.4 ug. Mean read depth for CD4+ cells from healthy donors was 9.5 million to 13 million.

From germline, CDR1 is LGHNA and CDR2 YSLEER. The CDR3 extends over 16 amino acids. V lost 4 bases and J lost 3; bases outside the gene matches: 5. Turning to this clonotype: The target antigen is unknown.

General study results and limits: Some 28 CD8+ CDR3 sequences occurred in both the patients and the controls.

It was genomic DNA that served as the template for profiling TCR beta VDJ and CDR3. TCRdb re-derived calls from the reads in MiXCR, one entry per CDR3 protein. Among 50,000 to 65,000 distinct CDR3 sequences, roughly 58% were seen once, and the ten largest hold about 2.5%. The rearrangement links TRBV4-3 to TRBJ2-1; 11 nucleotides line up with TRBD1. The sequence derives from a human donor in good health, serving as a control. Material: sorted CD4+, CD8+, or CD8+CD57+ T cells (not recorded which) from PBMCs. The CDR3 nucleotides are TGCGCCAGCAGCCCAGGGGGGACAGGGGGCTACAATGAGCAGTTCTTC. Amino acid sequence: CASSPGGTGGYNEQFF.